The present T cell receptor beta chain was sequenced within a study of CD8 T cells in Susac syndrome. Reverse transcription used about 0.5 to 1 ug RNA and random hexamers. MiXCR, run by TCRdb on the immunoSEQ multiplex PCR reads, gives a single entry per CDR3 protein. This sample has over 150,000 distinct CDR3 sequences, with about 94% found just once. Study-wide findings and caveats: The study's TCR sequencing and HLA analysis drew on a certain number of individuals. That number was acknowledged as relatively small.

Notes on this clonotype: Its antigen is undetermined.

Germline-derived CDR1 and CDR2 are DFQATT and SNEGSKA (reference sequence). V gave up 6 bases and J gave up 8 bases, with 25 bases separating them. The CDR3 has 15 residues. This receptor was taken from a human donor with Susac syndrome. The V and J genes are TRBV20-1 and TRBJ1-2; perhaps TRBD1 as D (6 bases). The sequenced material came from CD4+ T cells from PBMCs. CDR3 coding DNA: TGCAGTGCAACTGAGTTGGTAGTGGGGGGCGGCGGCTACACCTTC. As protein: CSATELVVGGGGYTF.